The rows below give T cell receptor beta chains drawn from one sample of a study of blood T cell repertoires in COVID-19. Repertoires were generated with immunoSEQ multiplex PCR, while TCRdb's copy carries only in-frame clones and drops some. The sample has approximately 150,000 clones; around 81% are singletons. Sequencing used peripheral blood. Every receptor here comes from a man aged 60 to 69 with active or convalescent COVID-19. Both conserved end residues are part of each CDR3. Each record gives: D gene, V gene, clone size, J gene, CDR3 protein, CDR3 DNA. A D gene is named only where the DNA matches it firmly. Clone size is not always given. Where it is, it says once, few, many or a class for expanded clones.

D: -; V: TRBV6-5; size: -; J: TRBJ2-7; CDR3: CASSYSRTTAFYEQYF; DNA: TGTGCCAGCAGTTACTCGAGGACTACCGCGTTTTACGAGCAGTACTTC
D: TRBD1; V: TRBV11-2; size: once; J: TRBJ1-2; CDR3: CASSPGQVDYGYTF; DNA: TGTGCCAGCAGCCCGGGACAGGTGGACTATGGCTACACCTTC
D: TRBD1; V: TRBV11-2; size: -; J: TRBJ1-2; CDR3: CASSFNRGPHYGYTF; DNA: TGTGCCAGCAGCTTCAACAGGGGCCCTCACTATGGCTACACCTTC
D: TRBD2; V: TRBV5-4; size: -; J: TRBJ2-2; CDR3: CASTTLLSGGSGELFF; DNA: TGTGCCAGCACAACCCTGTTGTCGGGAGGGTCCGGGGAGCTGTTTTTT
D: -; V: TRBV6-6; size: -; J: TRBJ2-5; CDR3: CASSFDRIREETQYF; DNA: TGTGCCAGCAGCTTTGACAGAATTCGGGAAGAGACCCAGTACTTC
D: -; V: TRBV27; size: -; J: TRBJ2-3; CDR3: CASSALDSGDTQYF; DNA: TGTGCCAGCAGTGCATTGGATTCGGGAGATACGCAGTATTTT
D: TRBD1; V: TRBV4-1; size: -; J: TRBJ1-6; CDR3: CASSQGTGFSPLHF; DNA: TGCGCCAGCAGCCAAGGGACAGGGTTTTCACCCCTCCACTTT
D: -; V: TRBV7-2; size: -; J: TRBJ2-3; CDR3: CASSLRVSSDTQYF; DNA: TGTGCCAGCAGCCTTCGGGTTAGTTCAGATACGCAGTATTTT
D: TRBD1; V: TRBV11-2; size: few; J: TRBJ1-3; CDR3: CASSLETGASGNTIYF; DNA: TGTGCCAGCAGCTTAGAAACAGGGGCCTCTGGAAACACCATATATTTT
D: TRBD1; V: TRBV27; size: -; J: TRBJ1-2; CDR3: CASRWTGSYGYTF; DNA: TGTGCCAGCAGGTGGACAGGGAGCTATGGCTACACCTTC
D: TRBD1; V: TRBV19; size: -; J: TRBJ2-5; CDR3: CASSIGTGLETQYF; DNA: TGTGCCAGTAGTATAGGGACAGGCCTAGAGACCCAGTACTTC
D: TRBD1; V: TRBV27; size: -; J: TRBJ2-3; CDR3: CASGDRGRSDTQYF; DNA: TGTGCCAGCGGGGACAGGGGGCGCTCAGATACGCAGTATTTT
D: -; V: TRBV6-1; size: few; J: TRBJ1-6; CDR3: CASSESGLSYSPLHF; DNA: TGTGCCAGCAGTGAATCAGGGTTGTCGTATTCACCCCTCCACTTT
D: -; V: TRBV5-6; size: -; J: TRBJ2-1; CDR3: CASSPAGRGLHEQFF; DNA: TGTGCCAGCAGCCCCGCGGGCCGTGGGCTCCATGAGCAGTTCTTC
D: TRBD2; V: TRBV6-1; size: many; J: TRBJ2-1; CDR3: CASSDPGLASDEQFF; DNA: TGTGCCAGCAGTGACCCGGGACTAGCATCCGATGAGCAGTTCTTC
D: -; V: TRBV20-1; size: -; J: TRBJ1-5; CDR3: CSASTGLRQPQHF; DNA: TGCAGTGCTAGTACAGGGCTCAGGCAGCCCCAGCATTTT
D: TRBD2; V: TRBV5-4; size: once; J: TRBJ2-2; CDR3: CASSTLAGGQTGELFF; DNA: TGTGCCAGCAGCACTCTAGCGGGGGGGCAGACCGGGGAGCTGTTTTTT
D: -; V: TRBV7-9; size: -; J: TRBJ1-2; CDR3: CASSLLGQAPDGYTF; DNA: TGTGCCAGCAGCTTATTGGGCCAGGCACCTGATGGCTACACCTTC
D: -; V: TRBV24-1; size: once; J: TRBJ2-7; CDR3: CATSDFDSEPYEQYF; DNA: TGTGCCACCAGTGATTTCGACAGCGAACCCTACGAGCAGTACTTC
D: TRBD1; V: TRBV2; size: -; J: TRBJ1-2; CDR3: CASSLGQEVYGYTF; DNA: TGTGCCAGCAGTTTGGGACAGGAGGTCTATGGCTACACCTTC
D: -; V: TRBV28; size: -; J: TRBJ1-2; CDR3: CASSSPTQHVNYGYTF; DNA: TGTGCCAGCAGTTCACCCACCCAACACGTTAACTATGGCTACACCTTC
D: TRBD1; V: TRBV12-3/TRBV12-4; size: -; J: TRBJ1-3; CDR3: CASSSDRGNTIYF; DNA: TGTGCCAGCAGTTCGGACAGGGGAAACACCATATATTTT
D: -; V: TRBV4-1; size: -; J: TRBJ2-2; CDR3: CASSQDHRNTGELFF; DNA: TGCGCCAGCAGCCAAGATCACAGAAACACCGGGGAGCTGTTTTTT
D: TRBD1; V: TRBV9; size: -; J: TRBJ2-3; CDR3: CASSPRPGQGRTDTQYF; DNA: TGTGCCAGCAGCCCTAGACCGGGACAGGGGAGAACAGATACGCAGTATTTT
D: TRBD1; V: TRBV7-2; size: -; J: TRBJ2-1; CDR3: CASSLRDRSRGEQFF; DNA: TGTGCCAGCAGCCTCCGGGACAGGAGCCGGGGTGAGCAGTTCTTC
D: TRBD1; V: TRBV6-5; size: -; J: TRBJ1-6; CDR3: CASRWGQENSPLHF; DNA: TGTGCCAGCAGATGGGGACAGGAGAATTCACCCCTCCACTTT
D: -; V: TRBV6-6; size: -; J: TRBJ1-2; CDR3: CASRTDGAGYTF; DNA: TGTGCCAGCAGGACGGATGGGGCTGGCTACACCTTC